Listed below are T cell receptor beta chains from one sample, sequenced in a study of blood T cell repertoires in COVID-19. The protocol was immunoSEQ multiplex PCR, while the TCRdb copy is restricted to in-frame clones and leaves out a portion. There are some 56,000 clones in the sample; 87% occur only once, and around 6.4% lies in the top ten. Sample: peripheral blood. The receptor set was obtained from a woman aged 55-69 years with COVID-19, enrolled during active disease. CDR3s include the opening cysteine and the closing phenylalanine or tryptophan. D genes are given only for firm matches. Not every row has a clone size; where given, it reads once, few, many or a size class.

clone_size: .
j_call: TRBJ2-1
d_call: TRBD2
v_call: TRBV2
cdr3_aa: CASSEAQVAGVNEQFF
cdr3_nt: TGTGCCAGCAGTGAAGCGCAGGTAGCGGGAGTTAATGAGCAGTTCTTC

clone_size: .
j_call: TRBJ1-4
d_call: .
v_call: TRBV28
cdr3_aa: CASRSRGVEKLFF
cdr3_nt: TGTGCCAGCAGGTCCCGGGGGGTGGAAAAACTGTTTTTT

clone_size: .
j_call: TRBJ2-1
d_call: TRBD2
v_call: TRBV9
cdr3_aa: CASSVEGLAGYNEQFF
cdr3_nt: TGTGCCAGCAGCGTAGAGGGGCTAGCGGGATACAATGAGCAGTTCTTC

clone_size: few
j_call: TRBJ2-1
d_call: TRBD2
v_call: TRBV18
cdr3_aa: CASSPKGGSAEQFF
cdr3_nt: TGTGCCAGCTCACCAAAAGGCGGGAGCGCTGAGCAGTTCTTC

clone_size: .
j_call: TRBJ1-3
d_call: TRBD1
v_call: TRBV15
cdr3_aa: CATSRNPGQAALPGNTIYF
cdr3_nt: TGTGCCACCAGCAGAAACCCTGGACAGGCGGCTTTACCTGGAAACACCATATATTTT

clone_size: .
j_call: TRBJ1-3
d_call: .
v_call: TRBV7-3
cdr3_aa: CASSSGALSGNTIYF
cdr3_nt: TGTGCCAGCAGCTCAGGGGCCCTCTCTGGAAACACCATATATTTT

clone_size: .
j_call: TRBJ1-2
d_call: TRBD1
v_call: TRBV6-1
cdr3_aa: CASSEGTGANYGYTF
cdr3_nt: TGTGCCAGCAGTGAAGGGACAGGAGCTAACTATGGCTACACCTTC

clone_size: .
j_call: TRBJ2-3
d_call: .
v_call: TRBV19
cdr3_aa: CASSIVGTSTDTQYF
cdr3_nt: TGTGCCAGTAGTATAGTGGGCACTAGCACAGATACGCAGTATTTT

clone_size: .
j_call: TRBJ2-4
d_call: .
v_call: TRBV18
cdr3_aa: CASSPGSGKNIQYF
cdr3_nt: TGTGCCAGCTCACCAGGGTCAGGCAAAAACATTCAGTACTTC

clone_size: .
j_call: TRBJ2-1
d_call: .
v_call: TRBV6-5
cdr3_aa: CASERGGEQFF
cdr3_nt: TGTGCCAGCGAGAGGGGAGGTGAGCAGTTCTTC

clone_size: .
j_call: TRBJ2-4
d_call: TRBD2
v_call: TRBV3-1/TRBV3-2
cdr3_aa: CASSPVLLAGGGKNIQYF
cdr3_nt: TGTGCCAGCAGCCCTGTTTTACTAGCGGGAGGTGGCAAAAACATTCAGTACTTC

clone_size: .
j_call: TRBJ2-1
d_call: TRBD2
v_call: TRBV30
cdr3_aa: CAWSLSGRRGNEQFF
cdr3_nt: TGTGCCTGGAGCCTAAGCGGGAGGCGGGGCAATGAGCAGTTCTTC

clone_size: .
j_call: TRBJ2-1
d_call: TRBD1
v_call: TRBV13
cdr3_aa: CASSLDRGLVNEQFF
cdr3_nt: TGTGCCAGCAGCTTAGACAGGGGGCTGGTGAATGAGCAGTTCTTC

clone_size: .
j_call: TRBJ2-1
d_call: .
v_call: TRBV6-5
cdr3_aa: CASSYLAVPSNEQFF
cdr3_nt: TGTGCCAGCAGTTATCTTGCGGTGCCTAGCAATGAGCAGTTCTTC

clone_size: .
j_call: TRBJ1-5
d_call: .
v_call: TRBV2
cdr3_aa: CASTPAQGIWHF
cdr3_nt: TGTGCCAGCACCCCGGCACAGGGCATCTGGCATTTT

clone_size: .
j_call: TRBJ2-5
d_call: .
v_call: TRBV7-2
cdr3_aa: CASSANFQGETQYF
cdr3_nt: TGTGCCAGCAGCGCGAACTTCCAGGGGGAGACCCAGTACTTC

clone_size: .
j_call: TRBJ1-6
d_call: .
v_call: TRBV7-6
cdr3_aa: CASSFEEGASSPLHF
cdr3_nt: TGTGCCAGCAGCTTTGAGGAAGGAGCAAGTTCACCCCTCCACTTT

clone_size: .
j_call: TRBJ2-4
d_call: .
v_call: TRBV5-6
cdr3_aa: CASSLGSGLAKNIQYF
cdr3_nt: TGTGCCAGCAGCTTGGGTAGTGGTCTAGCCAAAAACATTCAGTACTTC

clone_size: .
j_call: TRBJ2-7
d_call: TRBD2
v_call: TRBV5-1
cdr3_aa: CASSFAGTSGRQVAYEQYF
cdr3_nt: TGCGCCAGCAGCTTTGCCGGGACTAGCGGGAGACAAGTAGCCTACGAGCAGTACTTC

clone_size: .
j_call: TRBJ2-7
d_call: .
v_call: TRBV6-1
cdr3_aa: CASSEAASYEQYF
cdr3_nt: TGTGCCAGCAGTGAAGCTGCTAGCTACGAGCAGTACTTC

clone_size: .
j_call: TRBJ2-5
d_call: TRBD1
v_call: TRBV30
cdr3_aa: CAWGGTGFLETQYF
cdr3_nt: TGTGCCTGGGGCGGGACAGGGTTCCTGGAGACCCAGTACTTC

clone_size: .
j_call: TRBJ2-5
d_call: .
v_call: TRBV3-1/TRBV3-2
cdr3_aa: CASSQYLGGETQYF
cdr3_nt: TGTGCCAGCAGCCAGTACCTGGGGGGAGAGACCCAGTACTTC

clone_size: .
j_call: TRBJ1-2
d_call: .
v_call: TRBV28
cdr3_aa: CASSLATNYGYTF
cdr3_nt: TGTGCCAGCAGTTTAGCGACTAACTATGGCTACACCTTC

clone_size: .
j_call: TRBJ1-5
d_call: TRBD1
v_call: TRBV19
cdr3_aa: CASKQGTGGSGPQHF
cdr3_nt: TGTGCCAGTAAGCAAGGGACAGGGGGCTCGGGGCCCCAGCATTTT

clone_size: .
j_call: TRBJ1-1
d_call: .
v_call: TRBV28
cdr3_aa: CASSLPSLSREKTFF
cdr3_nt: TGTGCCAGCAGTTTGCCATCCCTCTCCAGGGAAAAGACTTTCTTT

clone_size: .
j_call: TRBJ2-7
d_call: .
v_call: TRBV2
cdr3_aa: CASSDWTRVNEQYF
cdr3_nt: TGTGCCAGCAGTGATTGGACAAGGGTTAACGAGCAGTACTTC

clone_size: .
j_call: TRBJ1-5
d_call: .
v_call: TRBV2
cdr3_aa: CASSEGSLQPQHF
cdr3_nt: TGTGCCAGCAGTGAGGGCAGCCTCCAGCCCCAGCATTTT

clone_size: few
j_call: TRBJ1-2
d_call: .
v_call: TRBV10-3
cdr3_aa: CALLNDPYGYTF
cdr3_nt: TGTGCCCTACTAAACGACCCCTATGGCTACACCTTC